This TCR beta chain was sequenced for a study of shared clonotypes between healthy human individuals. The CDR3 has 10 amino acids. Trimming removed 6 bases from V and 7 bases from J, with 7 bases in between. Germline V CDR1 and CDR2: DFQATT, SNEGSKA (reference sequence). Profiled with immunoSEQ multiplex PCR; TCRdb holds only in-frame clones, not every one. The sample has some 580,000 clones, roughly 98% seen once. CD8 cells regarded as naive lacked CD45RO, were positively chosen for CCR7, and omitted terminally differentiated effector memory CD45RA+ cells. Material: naive CD8+ T cells sorted from blood. This sequence originates from a man between 25 and 39 years old in good health. This chain links TRBV20-1 with TRBJ1-5; D uncertain. This chain's CDR3 is CSAGSQPQHF. The CDR3 DNA reads TGCAGTGCCGGATCGCAGCCCCAGCATTTT.